The 25 T cell receptor beta chains reported below all come from one sample, sequenced in a study of blood T cell repertoires in COVID-19. Repertoires were generated with immunoSEQ multiplex PCR, while TCRdb's copy carries only in-frame clones and drops some. The data hold about 210,000 clones, with approximately 86% observed a single time. Sample: PBMCs or T cells enriched from blood (not recorded which). The receptors stem from a woman aged 25 to 39 who had been exposed to COVID-19.

The chain combines TRBV5-1 with TRBJ1-2; 8 nucleotides agree with TRBD1. The trim removed 0 bases at V and 8 bases at J, leaving 3 bases unmatched. Germline V gene sequence: CDR1 SGHRS, CDR2 YFSETQ. This CDR3 is 13 amino acids long. The CDR3 is CASSLGTGTGYTF. The CDR3 region has the DNA TGCGCCAGCAGCTTGGGGACAGGGACGGGCTACACCTTC.

This clone has only a few counts. The chain links TRBV19 to TRBJ1-1; 9 bases map to TRBD1. CDR1 and CDR2 (germline): LNHDA, SQIVND (reference sequence). V shed 2 bases, J shed 6 bases, and the junction held 7 bases outside the gene matches. The CDR3 is 15 residues long. The CDR3 here is CASSINGQGTPEAFF. The CDR3 nucleotides read TGTGCCAGTAGTATAAATGGACAGGGGACCCCTGAAGCTTTCTTT. The full variable domain, rest sourced from reference TRBV19 and TRBJ1-1, is DGGITQSPKYLFRKEGQNVTLSCEQNLNHDAMYWYRQDPGQGLRLIYYSQIVNDFQKGDIAEGYSVSREKKESFPLTVTSAQKNPTAFYLCASSINGQGTPEAFFGQGTRLTVV.

The V gene is TRBV6-5, the J gene TRBJ2-5; 11 bases line up with TRBD2. The length of the CDR3 is 15 residues. V shed 6 bases, J shed 2 bases, and the junction held 5 bases outside the gene matches. Germline V gene lookup returns CDR1 MNHEY and CDR2 SVGAGI. CDR3: CASRPGLAVQETQYF. CDR3 DNA sequence: TGTGCCAGCAGACCGGGACTAGCGGTTCAAGAGACCCAGTACTTC.

V and J are TRBV11-3 and TRBJ2-1; the match to TRBD2 covers 13 bases. With V trimmed by 5 bases and J by 4 bases, 2 bases remained unmatched. The CDR3 consists of 15 residues. Germline-derived CDR1 and CDR2 are SGHNT and YENEEA. For the CDR3, the DNA is TGTGCCAGCAGCCCACTAGCGGGGGGGTACAATGAGCAGTTCTTC. Amino acid sequence: CASSPLAGGYNEQFF.

This chain joins TRBV3-1 (or the pseudogene TRBV3-2) and TRBJ2-3; 11 bases are a match to TRBD2. This CDR3 has 15 residues. Losses at the gene ends were 5 bases for V and 5 bases for J; bases not matched to a gene: 6. Germline V gene data show CDR1 as LGHDT and CDR2 as YNNKEL (reference sequence). The CDR3 nucleotides are TGTGCCAGCAGCTTTATAGCGGGGGGGCAAGATACGCAGTATTTT. Translation: CASSFIAGGQDTQYF.

The V and J genes are TRBV25-1 and TRBJ1-3; D is unclear. Trimming shortened V by 6 bases and J by 4 bases, and 4 bases separated the two germline ends. The CDR3 is 11 amino acids. Germline CDR1 MGHDK, CDR2 SYGVNS. CDR3 sequence reads: CASSRGNTIYF. The CDR3 DNA reads TGTGCCAGCAGCAGGGGAAACACCATATATTTT. The variable domain in full, completed from reference TRBV25-1 and TRBJ1-3, reads EADIYQTPRYLVIGTGKKITLECSQTMGHDKMYWYQQDPGMELHLIHYSYGVNSTEKGDLSSESTVSRIRTEHFPLTLESARPSHTSQYLCASSRGNTIYFGEGSWLTVV.

This clone was counted once. The chain uses TRBV6-5 and TRBJ2-2, with TRBD2 matching 7 bases. Germline-derived CDR1 and CDR2 are MNHEY and SVGAGI. This CDR3 region has 14 residues. V shed 11 bases, J shed 0 bases, and the junction held 6 bases outside the gene matches. The CDR3 nucleotides read TGTGCCGCGGGGGAACTTACGAACACCGGGGAGCTGTTTTTT. This gives the protein CAAGELTNTGELFF.

The rearrangement uses TRBV29-1 and TRBJ2-7; 7 nucleotides line up with TRBD1. V lost 1 base and J lost 3; bases outside the gene matches: 6. The CDR3 consists of 14 residues. Germline lookup yields CDR1 SQVTM and CDR2 ANQGSEA. The CDR3 DNA follows: TGCAGCGTTGAAGGCGACAGGGCAGACTACGAGCAGTACTTC. This gives the protein CSVEGDRADYEQYF.

The gene calls are TRBV7-8 and TRBJ2-5; D gene uncertain. Germline V CDR1 and CDR2: SGHVS, FQNEAQ. With 6 bases removed from V and 3 bases from J, the gap between germline ends came to 14 bases. The CDR3 is made up of 14 amino acids. The DNA for the CDR3 is TGTGCCAGCAGACGTTTCAGGCTCAAAGAGACCCAGTACTTC. Protein product: CASRRFRLKETQYF.

V gene TRBV3-1 (or the pseudogene TRBV3-2) combines with J gene TRBJ2-3, with D possibly being TRBD1 (5 bases). The germline gives CDR1 LGHDT, CDR2 YNNKEL (reference sequence). Trimming pared 1 base from V and 6 bases from J, leaving 23 bases between. This CDR3 is 18 amino acids long. The CDR3 bases are TGTGCCAGCAGCCAAGTCGGAACAGGAAGGACCCTGGACGATACGCAGTATTTT. This codes for CASSQVGTGRTLDDTQYF.

The V call is TRBV4-2, the J call TRBJ2-7; D may be TRBD1 (5 bases). V shed 2 bases and J shed 0 bases, with 17 bases lying between them. From germline, CDR1 is LGHNA and CDR2 YNFKEQ. The CDR3 is 17 residues long. DNA for the CDR3: TGTGCCAGCAGCCAACAAGCCCTCGCAGGGTCCTCCTACGAGCAGTACTTC. Translated: CASSQQALAGSSYEQYF.

The CDR3 is CASSVAQRGLRNTEAFF. Written as DNA, the CDR3 is TGTGCCAGCAGCGTAGCCCAGAGGGGACTCCGGAACACTGAAGCTTTCTTT. V and J are TRBV6-2 or TRBV6-3 and TRBJ1-1, with D tentatively TRBD1 (5 bases). Trimming shortened V by 6 bases and J by 1 base, and 21 bases separated the two germline ends. From germline, CDR1 is MNHEY and CDR2 SVGEGT. The CDR3 runs to 17 residues.

V and J are TRBV2 and TRBJ2-7; 10 positions agree with TRBD1. Germline CDR1 reads SNHLY; CDR2 reads FYNNEI. The CDR3 totals 13 residues. The junction had 4 bases not matched to a gene; V was cut back by 2 bases and J by 9 bases. CDR3 in DNA: TGTGCCAGCAGTGAACGGGACAGGGGACGGCAGTACTTC. Residues: CASSERDRGRQYF.

The chain joins TRBV20-1 to TRBJ1-1, with D tentatively TRBD1 (5 bases). The CDR3 sequence is 15 residues long. Germline loops: CDR1 DFQATT, CDR2 SNEGSKA (reference sequence). Trimming removed 3 bases from V and 0 bases from J, with 14 bases in between. The CDR3 nucleotides read TGCAGTGCTAGTGATCCCCAGGGTATGAACACTGAAGCTTTCTTT. This gives the protein CSASDPQGMNTEAFF.

J is TRBJ1-2 and V is TRBV18; no firm D call. Trimming stripped 2 bases from V and 0 bases from J, with 16 bases between. CDR3 size: 17 residues. CDR1 and CDR2 from the germline V gene are KGHSH and LQKENI. Written as DNA, the CDR3 is TGTGCCAGCTCACCAGGCGCGGGGAGTGCAGCTAACTATGGCTACACCTTC. Translated, it gives CASSPGAGSAANYGYTF.

The rearrangement uses TRBV10-1 and TRBJ2-3, with D possibly being TRBD1 (6 bases). The ends were cut back, 4 bases at V and 6 bases at J, with 17 bases in the middle. This CDR3 has 15 residues. Germline CDR1 reads WNHNN; CDR2 reads SYGVQD (reference sequence). As DNA, the CDR3 is TGCGCCAGCAGTGCTGAGACAGGCCGCGCGGATACGCAGTATTTT. It specifies CASSAETGRADTQYF.

The chain joins TRBV28 to TRBJ1-3, with 8 bases that match TRBD1. The CDR3 is 17 amino acids. V lost 1 base, J lost 3 bases, and 8 bases stayed unmatched. CDR1 and CDR2 from the germline V gene are MDHEN and SYDVKM. This CDR3 is CASSLFLSGGFGNTIYF. The CDR3 DNA follows: TGTGCCAGCAGTTTATTTCTCTCAGGGGGCTTTGGAAACACCATATATTTT.

The chain couples TRBV7-2 to TRBJ1-2; D is unclear. CDR3 size: 14 residues. The germline V gene encodes CDR1 SGHTA and CDR2 FQGNSA. V was cut by 5 bases and J by 4 bases, with 14 bases left in between. The CDR3 region is CASSPGRVGYGYTF. In DNA form, the CDR3 reads TGTGCCAGCAGCCCGGGGAGGGTCGGCTATGGCTACACCTTC.

The table lists this clone with a few counts. The chain has TRBV6-6 and TRBJ1-5; D is unclear. Trimming removed 5 bases at V and 7 bases at J, with 21 bases between. There are 16 residues in the CDR3. In germline, CDR1 is MNHNY, CDR2 SVGAGI (reference sequence). The CDR3 DNA sequence: TGTGCCAGCAGTAACCAACAGAGCCTATCGAACCAGCCCCAGCATTTT. This translates into CASSNQQSLSNQPQHF.

The J gene is TRBJ1-5, the V gene TRBV21-1; the table's D gene call, TRBD1, was not cross checked with the DNA. TRBV21-1 is a pseudogene segment. The CDR3 length is 14 residues. The CDR3 nucleotides are TGTGCCATCAGGGACAGGCTTAGCAATCAGCCCCAGCATTTT. It yields the protein CAIRDRLSNQPQHF.

The chain is built from TRBV5-4 and TRBJ2-4; 8 bases line up with TRBD2. The V segment lost 0 bases and the J segment 3 bases; nucleotides outside the gene matches: 5. The CDR3 covers 16 residues. Per the germline V gene, CDR1 is SGHNT and CDR2 is YYREEE (reference sequence). The CDR3 protein is CASSLGGGLGKNIQYF. CDR3 coding DNA: TGTGCCAGCAGCTTGGGCGGGGGGTTAGGCAAAAACATTCAGTACTTC.

CDR3 loop: CASRKKPRGNYGYTF. The CDR3 nucleotides read TGTGCCAGCAGGAAAAAACCCAGGGGCAACTATGGCTACACCTTC. This chain joins TRBV3-1 (or the pseudogene TRBV3-2) and TRBJ1-2; a weak D match, TRBD1 (6 bases). CDR1 and CDR2 (germline): LGHDT, YNNKEL (reference sequence). The CDR3 is 15 amino acids. The V gene lost 6 bases and the J gene lost 2 bases, with 16 bases spanning the gap.

The chain employs TRBV2 and TRBJ1-2, with a possible D match to TRBD1 (6 bases). The CDR3 has 12 amino acids. The V end lost 7 bases, the J end lost 8 bases, and 14 bases lay between the germline ends. The V gene's germline CDR1 is SNHLY and CDR2 FYNNEI. Here the CDR3 reads CASTTGPLGYTF. CDR3 DNA sequence: TGTGCCAGCACGACAGGACCCCTAGGCTACACCTTC.

Only a few counts were recorded for this clone. This rearrangement joins TRBV27 to TRBJ2-3, with 9 positions matching TRBD2. Trimming removed 5 bases from V and 3 bases from J; junction bases left unmatched: 6. CDR1 is MNHEY and CDR2 is SMNVEV in the germline V gene (reference sequence). This CDR3 contains 15 residues. The CDR3 nucleotides read TGTGCCAGCAGTCGGCGGGGGGGCGGTACAGATACGCAGTATTTT. This gives the protein CASSRRGGGTDTQYF.

CDR3 sequence: CASSQHIKTGGEVSSYNEQFF. In DNA form, the CDR3 reads TGTGCCAGCAGCCAACATATTAAGACAGGGGGCGAGGTTAGCTCCTACAATGAGCAGTTCTTC. This chain uses TRBV4-2 with TRBJ2-1; 10 bases are a match to TRBD1. Looked up from germline, CDR1 is LGHNA and CDR2 is YNFKEQ. The CDR3 is 21 amino acids. The trim removed 2 bases at V and 0 bases at J, leaving 16 bases unmatched.